This TCR beta chain was captured by sequencing in a study of cytomegalovirus exposure and HLA in healthy donors. With regard to this clone: Its antigen is unidentified.

PCR employed 60 Vbeta and 13 Jbeta primers. The table came from immunoSEQ multiplex PCR; TCRdb's copy has only in-frame clones and leaves some out. Of about 55,000 clones detected, around four fifths appear once; the ten largest clones hold 1.5% to 2%. Trimming removed 4 bases at V and 7 bases at J, with 8 bases between. Germline V gives CDR1 LNHDA, CDR2 SQIVND (reference sequence). This CDR3 spans 12 amino acids. Notes on the study in general: Follow-up analysis seemed to connect common viral pathogens with several of the most significant clusters identified. In a later analysis, V- and J-gene trimming of beta chains associated with a DCLRE1C missense variant, replicated independently.

J is TRBJ2-1 and V is TRBV19; tentatively, D is TRBD1 (5 bases). The source of this sequence is a man under 40 in good health and CMV-seronegative. The sample comprised PBMCs. Written as DNA, the CDR3 is TGTGCCAGTAGTACCCAGGGAAATGAGCAGTTCTTC. Protein sequence: CASSTQGNEQFF.